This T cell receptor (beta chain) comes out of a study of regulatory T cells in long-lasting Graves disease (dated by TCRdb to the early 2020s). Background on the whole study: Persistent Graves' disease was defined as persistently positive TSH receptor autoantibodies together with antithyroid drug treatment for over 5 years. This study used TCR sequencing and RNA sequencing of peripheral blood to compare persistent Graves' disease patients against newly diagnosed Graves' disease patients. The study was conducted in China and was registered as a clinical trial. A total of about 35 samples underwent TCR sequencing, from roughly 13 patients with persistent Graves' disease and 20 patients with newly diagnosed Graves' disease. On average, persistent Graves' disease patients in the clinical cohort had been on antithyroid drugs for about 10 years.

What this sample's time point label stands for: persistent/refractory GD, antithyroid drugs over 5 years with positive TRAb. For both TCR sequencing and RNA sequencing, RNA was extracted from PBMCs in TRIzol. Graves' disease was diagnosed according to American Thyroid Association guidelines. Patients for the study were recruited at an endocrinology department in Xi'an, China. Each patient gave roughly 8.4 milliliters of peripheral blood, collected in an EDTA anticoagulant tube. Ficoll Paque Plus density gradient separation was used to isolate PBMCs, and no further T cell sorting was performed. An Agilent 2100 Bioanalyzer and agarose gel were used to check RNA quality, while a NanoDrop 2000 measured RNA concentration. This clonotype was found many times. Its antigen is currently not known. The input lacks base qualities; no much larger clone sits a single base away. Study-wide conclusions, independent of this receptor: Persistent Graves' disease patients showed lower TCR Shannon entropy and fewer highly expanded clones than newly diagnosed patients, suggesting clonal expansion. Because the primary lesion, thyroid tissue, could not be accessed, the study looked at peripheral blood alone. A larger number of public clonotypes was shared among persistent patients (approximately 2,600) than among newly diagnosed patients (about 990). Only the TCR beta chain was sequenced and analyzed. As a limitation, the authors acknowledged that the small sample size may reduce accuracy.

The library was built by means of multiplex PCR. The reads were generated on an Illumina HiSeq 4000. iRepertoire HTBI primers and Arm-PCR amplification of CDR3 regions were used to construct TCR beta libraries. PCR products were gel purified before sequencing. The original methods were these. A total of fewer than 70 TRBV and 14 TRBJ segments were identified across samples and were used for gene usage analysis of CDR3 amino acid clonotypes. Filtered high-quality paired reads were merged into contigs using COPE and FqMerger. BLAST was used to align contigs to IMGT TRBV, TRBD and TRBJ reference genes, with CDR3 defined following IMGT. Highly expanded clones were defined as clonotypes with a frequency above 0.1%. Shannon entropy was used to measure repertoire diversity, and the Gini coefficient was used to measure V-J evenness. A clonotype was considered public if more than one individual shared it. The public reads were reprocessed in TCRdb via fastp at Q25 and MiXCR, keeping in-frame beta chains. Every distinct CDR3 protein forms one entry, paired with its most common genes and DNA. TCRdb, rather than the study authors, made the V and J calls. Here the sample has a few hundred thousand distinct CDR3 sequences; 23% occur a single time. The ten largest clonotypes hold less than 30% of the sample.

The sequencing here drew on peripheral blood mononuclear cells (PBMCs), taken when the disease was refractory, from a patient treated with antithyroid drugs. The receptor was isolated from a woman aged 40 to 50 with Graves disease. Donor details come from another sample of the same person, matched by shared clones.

The CDR3 corresponds to CASSSNGRNTEAFF. The DNA reads as follows: TGTGCCAGCAGTTCCAACGGGAGAAACACTGAAGCTTTCTTT. Recombination linked TRBV28 to TRBJ1-1; the D gene identity is not certain. The germline V gene supplies CDR1 MDHEN and CDR2 SYDVKM. Reading from cysteine to phenylalanine, the CDR3 counts 14 amino acids. Left in the record is the CDR3 DNA by itself, 42 bases read in frame from the first base. V gives up 4 bases and J gives up 2 bases, and the segment between their germline ends measures 11 bases.